This T cell receptor beta chain was sequenced for a study of brain T cells in children with intractable seizures. Study results and limitations: Clones missing pre-surgery may reflect undersampling of that blood sample. HCMV serostatus was not known, and viral specificity came from CDR3 similarity only.

Clones were sequenced by immunoSEQ multiplex PCR, and TCRdb holds only the in-frame ones, with some missing. The table includes 80,000 or so clones, about 93% detected once. CDR3 length equals 13 residues. J lost 2 bases, V lost 5 bases, and 2 bases had no gene match. CDR1 and CDR2 from the germline V gene are MDHEN and SYDVKM. Comments on this clone: Antigen: not known.

Sequences were derived from peripheral blood, sampled at surgery. The sequence was obtained from a boy younger than two with tuberous sclerosis and intractable seizures. The J gene is TRBJ2-5, the V gene TRBV28; 7 positions match TRBD1. CDR3 residues: CASSRGQQETQYF. The CDR3 nucleotides read TGTGCCAGCAGTCGGGGACAGCAAGAGACCCAGTACTTC.